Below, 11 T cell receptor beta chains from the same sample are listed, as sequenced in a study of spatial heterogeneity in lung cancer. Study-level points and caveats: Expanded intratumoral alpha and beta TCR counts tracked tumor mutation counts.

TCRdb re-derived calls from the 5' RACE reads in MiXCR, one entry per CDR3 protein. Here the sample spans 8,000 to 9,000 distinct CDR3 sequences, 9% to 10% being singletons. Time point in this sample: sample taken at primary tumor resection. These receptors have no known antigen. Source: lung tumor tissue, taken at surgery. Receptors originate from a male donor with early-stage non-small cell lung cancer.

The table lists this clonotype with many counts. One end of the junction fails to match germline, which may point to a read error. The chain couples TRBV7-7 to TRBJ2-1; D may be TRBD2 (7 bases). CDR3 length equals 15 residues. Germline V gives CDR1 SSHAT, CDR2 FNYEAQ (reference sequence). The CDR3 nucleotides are TGTGCTAGCAGCTTAGGGGGGGGCGTTTACAATGAGCAGTTCTTC. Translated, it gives CASSLGGGVYNEQFF.

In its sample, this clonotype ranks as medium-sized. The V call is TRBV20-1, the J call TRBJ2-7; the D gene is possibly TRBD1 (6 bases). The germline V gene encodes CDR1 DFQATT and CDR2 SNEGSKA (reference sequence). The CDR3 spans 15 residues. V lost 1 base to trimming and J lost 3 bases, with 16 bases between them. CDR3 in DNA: TGCAGTGCTAGAGGAGACGAGGACAGAGTCTACGAGCAGTACTTC. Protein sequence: CSARGDEDRVYEQYF.

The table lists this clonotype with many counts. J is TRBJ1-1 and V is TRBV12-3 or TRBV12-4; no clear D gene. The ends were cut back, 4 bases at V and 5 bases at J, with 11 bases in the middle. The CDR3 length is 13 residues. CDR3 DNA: TGTGCCAGCAGTTCTGCCTGGGGAACTGAAGCTTTCTTT. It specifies CASSSAWGTEAFF.

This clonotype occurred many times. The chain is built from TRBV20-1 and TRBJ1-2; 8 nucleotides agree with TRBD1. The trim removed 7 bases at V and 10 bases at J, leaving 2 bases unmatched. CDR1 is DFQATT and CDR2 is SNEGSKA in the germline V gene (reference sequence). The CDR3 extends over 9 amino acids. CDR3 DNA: TGCAGTGTGGACAGGGCCTACACCTTC. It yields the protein CSVDRAYTF.

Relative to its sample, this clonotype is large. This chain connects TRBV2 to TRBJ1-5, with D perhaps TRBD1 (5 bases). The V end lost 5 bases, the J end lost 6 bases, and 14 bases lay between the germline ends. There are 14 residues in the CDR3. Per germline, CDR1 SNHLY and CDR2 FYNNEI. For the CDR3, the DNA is TGTGCCAGCAGTTTTCGGGACCCCCGTCAGCCCCAGCATTTT. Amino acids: CASSFRDPRQPQHF.

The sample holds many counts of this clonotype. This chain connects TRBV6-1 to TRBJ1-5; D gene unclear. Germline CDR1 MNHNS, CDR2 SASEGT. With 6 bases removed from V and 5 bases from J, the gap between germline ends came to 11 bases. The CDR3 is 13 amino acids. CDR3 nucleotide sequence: TGTGCCAGCAGGACAAGAATGGATCAGCCCCAGCATTTT. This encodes CASRTRMDQPQHF.

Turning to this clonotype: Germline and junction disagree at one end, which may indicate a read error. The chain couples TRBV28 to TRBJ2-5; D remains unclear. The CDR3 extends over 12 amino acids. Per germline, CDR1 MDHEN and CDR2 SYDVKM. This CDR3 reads CASSLATETLYF. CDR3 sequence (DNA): TGTGCCAGCAGTTTAGCCACAGAGACCCTGTACTTC.

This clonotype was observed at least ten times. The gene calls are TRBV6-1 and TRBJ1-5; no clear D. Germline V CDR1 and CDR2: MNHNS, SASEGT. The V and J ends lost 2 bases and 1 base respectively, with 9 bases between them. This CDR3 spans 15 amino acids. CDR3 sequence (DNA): TGTGCCAGCAGTGAATACGGGATGAGCAATCAGCCCCAGCATTTT. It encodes CASSEYGMSNQPQHF.

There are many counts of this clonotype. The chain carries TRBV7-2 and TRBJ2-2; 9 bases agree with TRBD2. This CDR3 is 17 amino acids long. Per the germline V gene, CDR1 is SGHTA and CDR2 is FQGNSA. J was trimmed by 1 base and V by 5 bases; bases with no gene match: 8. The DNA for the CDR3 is TGTGCCAGCAGCCAGTGGGCGGGAGGGAGGAACACCGGGGAGCTGTTTTTT. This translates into CASSQWAGGRNTGELFF.

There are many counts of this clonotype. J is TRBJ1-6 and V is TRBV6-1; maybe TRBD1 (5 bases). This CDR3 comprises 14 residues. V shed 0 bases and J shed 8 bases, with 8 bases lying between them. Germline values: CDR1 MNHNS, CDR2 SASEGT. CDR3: CASSEAGGYSPLHF. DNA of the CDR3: TGTGCCAGCAGTGAAGCGGGGGGGTATTCACCCCTCCACTTT.

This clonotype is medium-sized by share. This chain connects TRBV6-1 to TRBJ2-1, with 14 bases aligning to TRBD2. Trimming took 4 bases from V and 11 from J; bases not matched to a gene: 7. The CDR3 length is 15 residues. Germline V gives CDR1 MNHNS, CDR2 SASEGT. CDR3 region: CASSATSGGAVQQFF. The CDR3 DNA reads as TGTGCCAGCAGTGCGACTAGCGGGGGGGCCGTTCAGCAGTTCTTC.